Sequencing of this T cell receptor (beta chain) was carried out in a study of CD8 T cells in ankylosing spondylitis (dated by TCRdb to about 2017). Describing the broader study: To find TCR variants linked to disease, the study profiled T cell receptor beta repertoires in ankylosing spondylitis patients and healthy donors. The full study cohort comprised some 27 ankylosing spondylitis patients and about 110 healthy donors. Peripheral blood was sampled, and synovial fluid was additionally collected from ankylosing spondylitis patients. Study-level results and caveats: The disease-linked clones showed a CD8+ phenotype and occurred at relatively low frequencies in peripheral blood. Some TCR beta motif variants had previously been reported in synovial fluid and blood of reactive arthritis patients, which suggested common disease-initiation mechanisms. Blood from ankylosing spondylitis patients appeared to be characterized by a TCR beta motif composed of roughly 8 highly homologous amino acid variants. Significant enrichment of the disease-linked clones was reported in matched synovial fluid samples from ankylosing spondylitis patients.

TCRdb records Illumina HiSeq 2500 as the sequencer. Quantitative 5'-RACE with molecular barcodes was the method used to prepare the TCR beta libraries. As for the original processing: A new computational method, built on a probabilistic model of VDJ rearrangement, was used to identify disease-linked TCR variants. Using fastp at Q25 and MiXCR, TCRdb reprocessed the public reads and kept productive beta chains. Rows with one shared CDR3 protein collapse into an entry with the most common genes and DNA. TCRdb, not the original authors, processed these V and J calls. The sample table records over 700,000 distinct CDR3 sequences; over 15% of these occur just once. The ten largest clones add up to 15% to 20% of the sample. This clonotype was counted many times. Its recognized antigen is unknown. No qualities accompany the bases; no much larger clone lies one base away. Via the germline V gene, CDR1 is SNHLY and CDR2 FYNNEI. The germline V and J ends show losses of 6 bases and 2 bases respectively, and no gene match explains 6 bases of the junction. Taken from cysteine to phenylalanine, the CDR3 has 15 residues. The read is trimmed to its CDR3 DNA, 45 bases read in frame from base 1.

This receptor was taken from a male donor with ankylosing spondylitis. The sequencing sample was made of blood, either unsorted or a sorted T cell fraction (not recorded which). The chain was built from TRBV2 and TRBJ2-5, and TRBD2 aligns with 10 junction nucleotides. The nucleotide sequence is TGTGCCAGCAGCCTGGGTAGCGGGGGGCAAGAGACCCAGTACTTC. It translates as CASSLGSGGQETQYF.